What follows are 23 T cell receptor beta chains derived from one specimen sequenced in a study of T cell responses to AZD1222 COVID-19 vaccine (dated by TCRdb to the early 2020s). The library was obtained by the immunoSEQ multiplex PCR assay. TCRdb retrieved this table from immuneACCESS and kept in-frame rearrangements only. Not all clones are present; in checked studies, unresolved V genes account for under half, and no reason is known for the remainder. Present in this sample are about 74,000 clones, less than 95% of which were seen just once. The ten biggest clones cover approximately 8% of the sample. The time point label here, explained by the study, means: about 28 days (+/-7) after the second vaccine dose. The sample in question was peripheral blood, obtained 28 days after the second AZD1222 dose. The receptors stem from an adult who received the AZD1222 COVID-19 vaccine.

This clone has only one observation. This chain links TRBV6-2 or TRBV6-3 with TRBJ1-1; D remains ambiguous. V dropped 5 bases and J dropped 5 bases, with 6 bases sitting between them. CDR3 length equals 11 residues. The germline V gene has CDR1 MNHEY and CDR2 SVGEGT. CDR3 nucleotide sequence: TGTGCCAGCAGTCATGGGACTGAAGCTTTCTTT. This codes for CASSHGTEAFF.

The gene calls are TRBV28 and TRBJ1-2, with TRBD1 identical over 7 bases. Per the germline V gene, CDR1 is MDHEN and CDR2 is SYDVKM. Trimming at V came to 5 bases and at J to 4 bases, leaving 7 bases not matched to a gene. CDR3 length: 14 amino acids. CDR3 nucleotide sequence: TGTGCCAGCAGTCTAGGGGGACAGAGCTATGGCTACACCTTC. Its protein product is CASSLGGQSYGYTF.

DNA of the CDR3: TGCAGCGTTGAAGCCCAGTCGGGGTACAATGAGCAGTTCTTC. Encoded protein: CSVEAQSGYNEQFF. The chain carries TRBV29-1 and TRBJ2-1; the D gene is possibly TRBD2 (5 bases). With 1 base removed from V and 4 bases from J, the gap between germline ends came to 11 bases. The CDR3 is 14 residues long. CDR1 SQVTM and CDR2 ANQGSEA come from the germline V gene.

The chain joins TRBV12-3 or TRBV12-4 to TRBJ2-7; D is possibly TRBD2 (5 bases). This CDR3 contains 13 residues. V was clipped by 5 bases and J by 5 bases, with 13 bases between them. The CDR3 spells CASSQILRDEQYF. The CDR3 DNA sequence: TGTGCCAGCAGTCAAATCCTGAGGGACGAGCAGTACTTC.

The CDR3 DNA reads TGTGCCAGAAGCCGGGTGAAGGGCGGTGAAAAACTGTTTTTT. Its translation is CARSRVKGGEKLFF. The chain recombines TRBV5-3 with TRBJ1-4; D is ambiguous. TRBV5-3 is filed as an ORF, its function uncertain. The CDR3 runs 14 residues. Trimming left V 4 bases short and J 7 bases short, with 14 bases between.

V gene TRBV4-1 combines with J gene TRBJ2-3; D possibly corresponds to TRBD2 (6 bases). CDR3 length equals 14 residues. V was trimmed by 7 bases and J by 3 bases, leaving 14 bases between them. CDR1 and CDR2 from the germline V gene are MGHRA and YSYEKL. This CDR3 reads CASTPAGPTDTQYF. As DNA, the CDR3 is TGCGCCAGCACCCCAGCGGGCCCGACAGATACGCAGTATTTT.

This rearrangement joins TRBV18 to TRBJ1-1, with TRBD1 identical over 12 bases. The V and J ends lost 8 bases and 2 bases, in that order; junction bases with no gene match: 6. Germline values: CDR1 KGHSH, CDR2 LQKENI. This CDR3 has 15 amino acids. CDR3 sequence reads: CASGGQGASNTEAFF. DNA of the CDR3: TGTGCCAGCGGGGGACAGGGGGCGAGTAACACTGAAGCTTTCTTT.

DNA of the CDR3: TGTGCCACCAGTGAAGGGGAATTTAGCAATCAGCCCCAGCATTTT. This codes for CATSEGEFSNQPQHF. The chain has TRBV24-1 and TRBJ1-5, with a weak D call TRBD1 (5 bases). This CDR3 region has 15 residues. With 4 bases removed from V and 0 bases from J, the gap between germline ends came to 9 bases. From germline, CDR1 is KGHDR and CDR2 SFDVKD.

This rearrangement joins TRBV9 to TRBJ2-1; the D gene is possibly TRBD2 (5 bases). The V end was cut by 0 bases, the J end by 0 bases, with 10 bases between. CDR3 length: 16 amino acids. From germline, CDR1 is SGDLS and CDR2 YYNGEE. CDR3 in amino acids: CASSVVRGSSYNEQFF. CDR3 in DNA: TGTGCCAGCAGCGTAGTTCGGGGTAGCTCCTACAATGAGCAGTTCTTC.

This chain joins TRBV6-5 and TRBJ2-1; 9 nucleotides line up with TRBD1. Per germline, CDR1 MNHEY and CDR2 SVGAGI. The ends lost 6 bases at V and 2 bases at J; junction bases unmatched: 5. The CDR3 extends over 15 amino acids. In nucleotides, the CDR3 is TGTGCCAGCAGGACGACAGGGGGAGCCTACAATGAGCAGTTCTTC. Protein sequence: CASRTTGGAYNEQFF.

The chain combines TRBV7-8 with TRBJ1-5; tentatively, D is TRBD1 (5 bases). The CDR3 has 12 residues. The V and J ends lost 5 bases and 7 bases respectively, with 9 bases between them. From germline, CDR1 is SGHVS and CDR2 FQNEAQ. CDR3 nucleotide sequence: TGTGCCAGCAGCCCACGGGGGCAGCCCCAGCATTTT. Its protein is CASSPRGQPQHF.

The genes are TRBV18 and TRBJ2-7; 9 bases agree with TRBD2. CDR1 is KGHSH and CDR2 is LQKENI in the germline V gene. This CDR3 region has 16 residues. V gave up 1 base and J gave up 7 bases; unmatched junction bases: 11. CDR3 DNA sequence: TGTGCCAGCTCACCACTAGCGGGAGCCGCATTAGATGAGCAGTACTTC. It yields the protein CASSPLAGAALDEQYF. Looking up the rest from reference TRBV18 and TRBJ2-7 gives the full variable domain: NAGVMQNPRHLVRRRGQEARLRCSPMKGHSHVYWYRQLPEEGLKFMVYLQKENIIDESGMPKERFSAEFPKEGPSILRIQQVVRGDSAAYFCASSPLAGAALDEQYFGPGTRLTVT.

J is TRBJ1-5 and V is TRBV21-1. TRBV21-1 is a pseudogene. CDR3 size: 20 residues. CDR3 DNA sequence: TGTGCCAGCAGCAAAAGTTCCAGCGTCGGGGCAGAGGCCTCCAATCAGCCCCAGCATTTT. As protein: CASSKSSSVGAEASNQPQHF.

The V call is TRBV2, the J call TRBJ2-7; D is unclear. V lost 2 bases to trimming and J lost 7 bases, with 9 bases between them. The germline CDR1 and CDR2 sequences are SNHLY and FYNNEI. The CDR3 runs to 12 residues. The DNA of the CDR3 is TGTGCCAGCAGTGAAACTACCGAAGAGCAGTACTTC. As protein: CASSETTEEQYF.

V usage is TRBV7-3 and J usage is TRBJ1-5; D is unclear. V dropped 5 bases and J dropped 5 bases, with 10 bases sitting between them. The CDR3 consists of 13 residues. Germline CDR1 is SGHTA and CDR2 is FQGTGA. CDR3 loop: CASSPNRDQPQHF. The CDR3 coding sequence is TGTGCCAGCAGCCCTAATAGGGATCAGCCCCAGCATTTT.

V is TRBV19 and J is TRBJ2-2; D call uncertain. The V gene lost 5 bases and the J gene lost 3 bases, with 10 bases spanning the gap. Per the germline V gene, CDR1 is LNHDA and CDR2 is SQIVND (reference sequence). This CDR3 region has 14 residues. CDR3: CASSPGPYTGELFF. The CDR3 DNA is TGTGCCAGTAGTCCCGGCCCATACACCGGGGAGCTGTTTTTT.

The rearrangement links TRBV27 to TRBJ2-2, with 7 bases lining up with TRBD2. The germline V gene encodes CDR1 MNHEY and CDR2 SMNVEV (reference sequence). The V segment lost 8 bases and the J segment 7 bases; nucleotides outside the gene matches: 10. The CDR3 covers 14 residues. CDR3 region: CASRERPGGGELFF. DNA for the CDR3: TGTGCCAGCCGGGAACGACCGGGGGGCGGGGAGCTGTTTTTT.

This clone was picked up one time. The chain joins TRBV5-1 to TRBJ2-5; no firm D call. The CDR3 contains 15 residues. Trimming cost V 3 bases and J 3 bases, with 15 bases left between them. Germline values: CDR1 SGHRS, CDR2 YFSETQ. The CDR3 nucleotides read TGCGCCAGCAGCTCGGTAGGACGACGGGAAGAGACCCAGTACTTC. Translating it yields CASSSVGRREETQYF.

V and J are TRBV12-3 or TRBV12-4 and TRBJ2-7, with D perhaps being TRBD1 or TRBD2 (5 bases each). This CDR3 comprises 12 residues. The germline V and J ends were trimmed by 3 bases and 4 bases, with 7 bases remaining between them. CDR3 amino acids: CASSLRGYEQYF. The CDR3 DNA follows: TGTGCCAGCAGTTTGAGGGGATACGAGCAGTACTTC.

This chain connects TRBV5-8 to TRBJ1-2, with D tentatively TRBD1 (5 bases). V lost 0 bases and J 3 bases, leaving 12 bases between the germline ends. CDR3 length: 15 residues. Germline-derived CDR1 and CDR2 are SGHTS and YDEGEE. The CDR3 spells CASSLGAGADYGYTF. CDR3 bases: TGTGCCAGCAGCTTGGGTGCCGGGGCTGACTATGGCTACACCTTC.

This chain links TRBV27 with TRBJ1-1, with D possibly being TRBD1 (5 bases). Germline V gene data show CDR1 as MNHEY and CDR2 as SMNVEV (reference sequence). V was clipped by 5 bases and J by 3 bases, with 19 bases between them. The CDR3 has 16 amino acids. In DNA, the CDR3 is TGTGCCAGCAGTATGGGTACAGGTGGGGTGTACACTGAAGCTTTCTTT. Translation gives CASSMGTGGVYTEAFF.

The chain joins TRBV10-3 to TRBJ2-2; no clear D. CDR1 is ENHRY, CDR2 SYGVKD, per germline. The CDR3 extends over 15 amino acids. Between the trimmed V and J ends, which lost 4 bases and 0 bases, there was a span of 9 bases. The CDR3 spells CAISVGTANTGELFF. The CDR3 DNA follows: TGTGCCATCAGTGTTGGAACCGCGAACACCGGGGAGCTGTTTTTT.

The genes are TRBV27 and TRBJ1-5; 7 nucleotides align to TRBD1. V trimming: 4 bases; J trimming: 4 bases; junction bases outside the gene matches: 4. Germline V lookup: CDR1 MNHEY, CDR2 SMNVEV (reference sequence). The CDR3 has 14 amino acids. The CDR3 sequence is CASSSRDRNQPQHF. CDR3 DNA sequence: TGTGCCAGCAGTTCCCGGGACAGAAATCAGCCCCAGCATTTT.